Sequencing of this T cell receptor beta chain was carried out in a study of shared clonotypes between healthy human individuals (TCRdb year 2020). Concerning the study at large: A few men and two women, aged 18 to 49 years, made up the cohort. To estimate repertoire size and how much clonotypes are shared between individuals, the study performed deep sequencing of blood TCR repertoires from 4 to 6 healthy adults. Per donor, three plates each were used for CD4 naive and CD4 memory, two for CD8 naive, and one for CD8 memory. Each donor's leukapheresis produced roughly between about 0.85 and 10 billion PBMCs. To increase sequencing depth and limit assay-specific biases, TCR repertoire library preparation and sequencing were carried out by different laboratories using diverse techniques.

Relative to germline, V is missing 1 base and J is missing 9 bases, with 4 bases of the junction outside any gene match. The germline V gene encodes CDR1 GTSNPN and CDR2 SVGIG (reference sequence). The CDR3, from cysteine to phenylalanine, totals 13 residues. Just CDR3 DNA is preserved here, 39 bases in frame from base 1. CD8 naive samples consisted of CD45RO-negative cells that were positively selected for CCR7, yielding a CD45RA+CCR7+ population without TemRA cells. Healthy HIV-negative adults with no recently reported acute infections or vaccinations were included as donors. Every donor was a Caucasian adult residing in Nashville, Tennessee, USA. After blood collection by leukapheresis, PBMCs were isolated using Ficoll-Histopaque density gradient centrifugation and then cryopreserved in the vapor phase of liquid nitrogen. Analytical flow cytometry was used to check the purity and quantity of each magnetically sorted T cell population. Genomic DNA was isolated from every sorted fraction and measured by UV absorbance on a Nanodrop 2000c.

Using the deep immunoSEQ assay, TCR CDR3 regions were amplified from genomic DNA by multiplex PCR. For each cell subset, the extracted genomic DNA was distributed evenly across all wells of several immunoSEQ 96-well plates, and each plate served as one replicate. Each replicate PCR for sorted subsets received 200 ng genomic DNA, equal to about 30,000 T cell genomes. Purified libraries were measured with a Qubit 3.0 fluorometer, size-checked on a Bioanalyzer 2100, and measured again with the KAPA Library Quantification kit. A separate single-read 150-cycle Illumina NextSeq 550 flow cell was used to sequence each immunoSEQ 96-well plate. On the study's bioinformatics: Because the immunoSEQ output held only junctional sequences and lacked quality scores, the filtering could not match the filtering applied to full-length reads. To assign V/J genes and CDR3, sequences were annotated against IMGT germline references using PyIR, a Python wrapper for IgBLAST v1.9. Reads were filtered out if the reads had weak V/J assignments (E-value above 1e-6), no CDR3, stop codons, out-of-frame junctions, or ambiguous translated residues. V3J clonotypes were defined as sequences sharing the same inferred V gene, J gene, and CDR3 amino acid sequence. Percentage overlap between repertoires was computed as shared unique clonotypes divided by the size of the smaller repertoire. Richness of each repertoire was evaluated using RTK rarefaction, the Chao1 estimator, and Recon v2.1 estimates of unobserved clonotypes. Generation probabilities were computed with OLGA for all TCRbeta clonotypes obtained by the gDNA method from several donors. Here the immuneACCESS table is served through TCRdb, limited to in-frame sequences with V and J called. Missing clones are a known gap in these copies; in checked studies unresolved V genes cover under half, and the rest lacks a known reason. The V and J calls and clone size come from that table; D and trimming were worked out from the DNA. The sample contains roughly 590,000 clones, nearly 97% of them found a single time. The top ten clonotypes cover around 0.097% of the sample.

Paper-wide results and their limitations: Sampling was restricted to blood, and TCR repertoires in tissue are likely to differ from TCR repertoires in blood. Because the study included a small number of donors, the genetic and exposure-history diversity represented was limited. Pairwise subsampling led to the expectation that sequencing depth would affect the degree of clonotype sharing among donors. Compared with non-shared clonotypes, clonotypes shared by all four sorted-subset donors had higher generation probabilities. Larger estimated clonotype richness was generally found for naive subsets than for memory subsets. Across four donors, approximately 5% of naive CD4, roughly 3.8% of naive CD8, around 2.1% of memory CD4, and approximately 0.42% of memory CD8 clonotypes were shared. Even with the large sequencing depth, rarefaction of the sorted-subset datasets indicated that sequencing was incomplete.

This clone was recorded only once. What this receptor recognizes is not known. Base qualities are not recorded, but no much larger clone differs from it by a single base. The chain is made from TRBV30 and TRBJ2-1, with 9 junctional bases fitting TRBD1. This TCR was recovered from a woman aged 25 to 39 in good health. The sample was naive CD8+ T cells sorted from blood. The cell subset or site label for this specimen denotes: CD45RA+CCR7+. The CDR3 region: CAWSDRGRFEQFF. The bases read TGTGCCTGGAGTGACAGGGGGCGGTTTGAGCAGTTCTTC.